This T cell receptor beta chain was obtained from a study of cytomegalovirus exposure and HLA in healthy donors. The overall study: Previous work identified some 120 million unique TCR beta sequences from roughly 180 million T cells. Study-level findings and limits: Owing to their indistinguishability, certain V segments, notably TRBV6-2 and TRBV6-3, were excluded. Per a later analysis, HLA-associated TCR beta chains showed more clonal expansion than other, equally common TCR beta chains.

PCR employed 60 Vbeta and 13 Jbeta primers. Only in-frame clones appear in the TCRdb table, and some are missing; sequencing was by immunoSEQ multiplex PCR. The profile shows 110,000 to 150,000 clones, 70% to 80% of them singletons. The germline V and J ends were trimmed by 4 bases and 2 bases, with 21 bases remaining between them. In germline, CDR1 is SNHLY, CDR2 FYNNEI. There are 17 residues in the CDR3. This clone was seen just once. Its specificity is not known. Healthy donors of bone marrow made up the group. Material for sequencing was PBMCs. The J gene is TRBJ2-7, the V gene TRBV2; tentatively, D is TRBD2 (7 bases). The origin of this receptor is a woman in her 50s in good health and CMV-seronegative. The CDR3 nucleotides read TGTGCCAGCAGTGTCCGCCTTAGGGGGGGGGCCCCCTACGAGCAGTACTTC. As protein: CASSVRLRGGAPYEQYF.